The rows below give T cell receptor beta chains drawn from one sample of a study of cytomegalovirus exposure and HLA in healthy donors. The repertoire was sequenced with immunoSEQ multiplex PCR; TCRdb's copy has only in-frame clones and lacks some. The sample consists of roughly 130,000 clones, 65% to 75% of them appearing once. Sequenced sample: PBMCs. The receptors were sampled from a woman aged 50 to 65 in good health and CMV-seropositive. CDR3s include the opening cysteine and the closing phenylalanine or tryptophan.

v_gene: TRBV5-8
j_gene: TRBJ2-1
CDR3aa: CASSLAGSGGENEQFF

v_gene: TRBV19
j_gene: TRBJ1-5
CDR3aa: CATTGRGDQPQHF

v_gene: TRBV29-1
j_gene: TRBJ1-1
CDR3aa: CSVGGGIRTEAFF

v_gene: TRBV9
j_gene: TRBJ1-5
CDR3aa: CASSVGEYSNQPQHF

v_gene: TRBV4-3
j_gene: TRBJ1-4
CDR3aa: CASSQGHGDSLEKLFF

v_gene: TRBV7-2
j_gene: TRBJ1-1
CDR3aa: CASLPGITEAFF

v_gene: TRBV30
j_gene: TRBJ1-1
CDR3aa: CAWGTGRDTEAFF

v_gene: TRBV27
j_gene: TRBJ2-7
CDR3aa: CASSRGQGKSYEQYF

v_gene: TRBV7-2
j_gene: TRBJ2-5
CDR3aa: CASSEQGAETQYF

v_gene: TRBV4-2
j_gene: TRBJ2-7
CDR3aa: CASSPSGTTYEQYF

v_gene: TRBV6-6
j_gene: TRBJ1-5
CDR3aa: CASIQAANQPQHF

v_gene: TRBV7-6
j_gene: TRBJ2-3
CDR3aa: CASSLYHLDRGLTDTQYF

v_gene: TRBV19
j_gene: TRBJ1-1
CDR3aa: CASTLGTSVTEAFF

v_gene: TRBV7-9
j_gene: TRBJ2-1
CDR3aa: CSSSHGSNEQFF

v_gene: TRBV4-1
j_gene: TRBJ1-1
CDR3aa: CASSQGTGGGSTEAFF

v_gene: TRBV4-3
j_gene: TRBJ2-2
CDR3aa: CASSQEERVHRGAVF

v_gene: TRBV7-9
j_gene: TRBJ1-1
CDR3aa: CASSLEGATEAFF

v_gene: TRBV6-6
j_gene: TRBJ1-2
CDR3aa: CASSYSGQGDGYTF

v_gene: TRBV14
j_gene: TRBJ1-6
CDR3aa: CASSQGRDTSPLHF

v_gene: TRBV4-1
j_gene: TRBJ2-7
CDR3aa: CASSLNSPQGGIYEQYF